The next 9 T cell receptor beta chains were all read from a single sample in a study of T-cell memory formation after mild COVID-19. TCRdb independently ran MiXCR on the 5' RACE reads; one entry per CDR3 protein. The sample includes roughly 370,000 distinct CDR3 sequences, more than 15% of them seen just once. The material sequenced was PBMCs or a T cell subset sorted from them (not recorded which). Every receptor here comes from a man aged 18-30 years who had mild COVID-19 (a few samples of this study predate the infection). Cell type and time point are not known.

The sample holds a few counts of this clonotype. V and J are TRBV7-8 and TRBJ2-1; 9 nucleotides agree with TRBD1. The V gene's germline CDR1 is SGHVS and CDR2 FQNEAQ. J was trimmed by 7 bases and V by 3 bases; bases with no gene match: 7. CDR3 size: 15 residues. CDR3 amino acids: CASSFRTGEQNEQFF. CDR3 DNA sequence: TGTGCCAGCAGCTTCCGGACAGGGGAGCAGAATGAGCAGTTCTTC.

This sequence joins TRBV7-9 and TRBJ2-1; D is undetermined. CDR1 and CDR2 (germline): SEHNR, FQNEAQ (reference sequence). The CDR3 has 11 residues. Trimming removed 2 bases from V and 10 bases from J, with 6 bases in between. The CDR3 loop is CASSLNREQFF. The CDR3, as DNA: TGTGCCAGCAGCTTAAACCGAGAGCAGTTCTTC.

J is TRBJ2-3 and V is TRBV12-3 or TRBV12-4, with TRBD2 matching 10 bases. The CDR3 loop spans 18 amino acids. V was pared by 1 base and J by 0 bases, with 7 bases of the junction left unmatched. DNA for the CDR3: TGTGCCAGCAGTTTAGGTCTAGCGGGGGCCACTAGCACAGATACGCAGTATTTT. Its protein product is CASSLGLAGATSTDTQYF.

In this sample, this clonotype turned up a few times. The genes are TRBV7-3 and TRBJ2-5, with 9 bases matching TRBD2. Germline V CDR1 and CDR2: SGHTA, FQGTGA. J lost 5 bases, V lost 2 bases, and 9 bases had no gene match. The CDR3 contains 16 residues. DNA of the CDR3: TGTGCCAGCAGCTTATCGGGGCGGGGGGGCACTGAGACCCAGTACTTC. Its translation: CASSLSGRGGTETQYF.

The V gene is TRBV4-1, the J gene TRBJ2-1; the match to TRBD2 covers 10 bases. Germline loops: CDR1 MGHRA, CDR2 YSYEKL. The J segment lost 8 bases and the V segment lost 1 base, leaving 8 bases of the junction unmatched. CDR3 size: 16 residues. Here the CDR3 DNA reads TGCGCCAGCAGCCAAGCGTCGGGACTAGCGTCCGATGAGCAGTTCTTC. As protein: CASSQASGLASDEQFF.

The CDR3 DNA is TGTGCCAGCAGCTTGGAACAGGGGGAGACTGAAGCTTTCTTT. As protein: CASSLEQGETEAFF. V usage is TRBV7-2 and J usage is TRBJ1-1; TRBD1 matches 8 bases. With V trimmed by 3 bases and J by 5 bases, 5 bases remained unmatched. Per the germline V gene, CDR1 is SGHTA and CDR2 is FQGNSA. The CDR3 loop spans 14 amino acids.

The genes are TRBV7-6 and TRBJ2-3; a weak D match, TRBD2 (6 bases). The CDR3 loop spans 17 amino acids. V lost 8 bases to trimming and J lost 0 bases, with 21 bases between them. Germline values: CDR1 SGHVS, CDR2 FNYEAQ. The CDR3 nucleotides read TGTGCCAGCCACCTCACCGGAGGGAGTCCTAGCACAGATACGCAGTATTTT. Protein sequence: CASHLTGGSPSTDTQYF.

V usage is TRBV29-1 and J usage is TRBJ2-1; 7 bases are shared with TRBD1. The CDR3 length is 14 residues. From germline, CDR1 is SQVTM and CDR2 ANQGSEA. The junction had 7 bases not matched to a gene; V was cut back by 3 bases and J by 5 bases. The CDR3 reads CSVDPGTAHNEQFF. CDR3 nucleotides: TGCAGCGTTGACCCCGGGACAGCCCACAATGAGCAGTTCTTC.

The chain links TRBV9 to TRBJ2-5, with 9 bases fitting TRBD1. CDR3 size: 17 residues. V shed 0 bases, J shed 2 bases, and the junction held 8 bases outside the gene matches. The germline V gene has CDR1 SGDLS and CDR2 YYNGEE. The CDR3 region has the DNA TGTGCCAGCAGCGTAGGAATTAGGGGACAGGGACAAGAGACCCAGTACTTC. Its translation: CASSVGIRGQGQETQYF.